The clone carrying this TCR beta chain occurred many times. Deletions cut 2 bases from V and 2 bases from J, with 12 bases between. The CDR3 totals 15 residues. Germline V CDR1 and CDR2: SGDLS, YYNGEE. The sample belongs to a study of T cells after yellow fever vaccination. One entry per CDR3 protein, called by TCRdb with MiXCR from the 5' RACE reads. The table shows some 250,000 distinct CDR3 sequences, with around 3.5% occurring only once. The source is a man younger than 30 who received the YFV17D yellow fever vaccine. V and J are TRBV9 and TRBJ2-3; D is unresolved. This specimen consisted of PBMCs, obtained 15 days after the yellow fever booster vaccination. Here the CDR3 DNA reads TGTGCCAGCAGCGTTAGCAGCCAAATCACAGATACGCAGTATTTT. Protein product: CASSVSSQITDTQYF.